This T cell receptor beta chain was retrieved from a study of T cells in Graves' hyperthyroidism and ophthalmopathy. General study results and limits: A model built on 13 V-J features separated ophthalmopathy from stable hyperthyroidism. Onset of ophthalmopathy came a median around 7.1 months after the model predicted it.

Germline V gene sequence: CDR1 DFQATT, CDR2 SNEGSKA (reference sequence). CDR3 size: 11 residues. TCR beta CDR3 sequences were amplified from RNA transcripts. Researchers ran a first-round RT-PCR on the TCR CDR3 using the HTBI primer set. TCRdb fed the multiplex PCR reads into MiXCR, producing one record per CDR3 protein. The table has approximately 740,000 distinct CDR3 sequences, 13% to 15% seen once. Recently diagnosed hyperthyroidism of less than 2 months' duration affected patients aged 18 to 65. The study left out patients who had uncontrolled infection, other autoimmune disease, pregnancy or lactation. This clonotype was seen more than once but under ten times. The antigen is undetermined.

The source material was blood. The sequence derives from a woman aged 18-35 years with Graves' hyperthyroidism. The chain uses TRBV20-1 and TRBJ2-3; possibly TRBD1 for D (5 bases). For the CDR3, the DNA is TGCGGAACAGGTCCCACAGATACGCAGTATTTT. Translated, it gives CGTGPTDTQYF.